This TCR beta chain was captured by sequencing in a study of blood T cell repertoires in COVID-19. Study-level information: COVID-19 samples, acute and convalescent, were from the United States, Italy and Spain. PBMCs, B-cell-depleted T cells, or T cells were the source of the cDNA or gDNA that made up the material.

Per the authors' pipeline: Researchers report that nucleated cell counts were estimated from reference gene primer amplification. Profiled with immunoSEQ multiplex PCR; TCRdb holds only in-frame clones, not every one. The DNA gave D and trimming, while V, J and clone size come from that table. The sample has 180,000 or so clones, 70% to 85% seen once. The clonotype was recovered from a woman of 80 years or more with acute or convalescent COVID-19. Material for sequencing was peripheral blood.

Here the CDR3 reads CASSLSGGNYGYTF. CDR3 coding DNA: TGTGCCAGCAGTCTTAGCGGGGGGAACTATGGCTACACCTTC. The chain combines TRBV28 with TRBJ1-2; D may be TRBD1 (5 bases). V was shortened by 5 bases and J by 2 bases, with 12 bases between the two germline ends. From germline, CDR1 is MDHEN and CDR2 SYDVKM. The CDR3 contains 14 residues.